The clone carrying this T cell receptor (beta chain) was seen more than once but under ten times. Its antigen is not known. PCR amplification relied on 60 Vbeta primers (plus 13 Jbeta primers). Clones were sequenced by immunoSEQ multiplex PCR, and TCRdb holds only the in-frame ones, with some missing. Seen here are roughly 200,000 clones, 8.5% to 10% observed once, and the top ten hold about 1.2%. The sample comes from a study of cytomegalovirus exposure and HLA in healthy donors. Whole-study results and caveats: TCR beta sequences numbering more than 15,000 were associated with HLA alleles at 0.05 false discovery rate in a later analysis.

Trimming left V 3 bases short and J 10 bases short, with 13 bases between. CDR1 is SEHNR, CDR2 FQNEAQ, per germline (reference sequence). This CDR3 is 13 amino acids long. J is TRBJ2-4 and V is TRBV7-9; the D gene is possibly TRBD2 (5 bases). The receptor was isolated from a woman aged 25 to 39 in good health and CMV-seropositive. Sequenced: PBMCs. The CDR3 DNA follows: TGTGCCAGCAGCTTTGGCCTAGCACAAATTCAGTACTTC. This sequence encodes CASSFGLAQIQYF.